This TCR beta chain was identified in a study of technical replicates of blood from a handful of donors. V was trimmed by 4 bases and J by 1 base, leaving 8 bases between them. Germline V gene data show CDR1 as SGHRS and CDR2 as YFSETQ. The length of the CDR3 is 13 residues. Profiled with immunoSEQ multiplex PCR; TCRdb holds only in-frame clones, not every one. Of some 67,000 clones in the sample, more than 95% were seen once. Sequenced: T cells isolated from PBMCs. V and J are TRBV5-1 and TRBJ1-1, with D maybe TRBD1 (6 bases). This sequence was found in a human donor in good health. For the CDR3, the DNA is TGCGCCAGCAGCGAACAGGGGAACACTGAAGCTTTCTTT. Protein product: CASSEQGNTEAFF.